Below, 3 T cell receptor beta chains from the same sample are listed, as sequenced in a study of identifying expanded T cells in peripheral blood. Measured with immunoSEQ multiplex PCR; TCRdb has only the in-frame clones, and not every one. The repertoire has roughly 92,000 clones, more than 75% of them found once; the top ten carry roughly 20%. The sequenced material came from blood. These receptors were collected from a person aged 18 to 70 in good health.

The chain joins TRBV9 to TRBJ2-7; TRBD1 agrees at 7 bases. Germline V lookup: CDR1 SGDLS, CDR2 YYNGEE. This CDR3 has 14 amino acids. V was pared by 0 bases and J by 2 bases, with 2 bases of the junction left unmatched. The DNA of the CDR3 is TGTGCCAGCAGCGTAGGACAGGGCCCCTACGAGCAGTACTTC. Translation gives CASSVGQGPYEQYF.

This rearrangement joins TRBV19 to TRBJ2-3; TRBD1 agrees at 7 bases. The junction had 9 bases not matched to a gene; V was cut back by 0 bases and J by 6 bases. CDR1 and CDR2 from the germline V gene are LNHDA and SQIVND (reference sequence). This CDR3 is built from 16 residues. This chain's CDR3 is CASSIDRQGLEDTQYF. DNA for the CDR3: TGTGCCAGTAGTATAGATCGACAGGGTTTAGAGGATACGCAGTATTTT.

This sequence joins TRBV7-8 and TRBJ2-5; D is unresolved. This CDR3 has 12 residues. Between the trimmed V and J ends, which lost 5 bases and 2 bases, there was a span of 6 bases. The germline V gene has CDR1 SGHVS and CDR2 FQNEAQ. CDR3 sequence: CASSPYQETQYF. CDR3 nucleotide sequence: TGTGCCAGCAGCCCTTATCAAGAGACCCAGTACTTC.